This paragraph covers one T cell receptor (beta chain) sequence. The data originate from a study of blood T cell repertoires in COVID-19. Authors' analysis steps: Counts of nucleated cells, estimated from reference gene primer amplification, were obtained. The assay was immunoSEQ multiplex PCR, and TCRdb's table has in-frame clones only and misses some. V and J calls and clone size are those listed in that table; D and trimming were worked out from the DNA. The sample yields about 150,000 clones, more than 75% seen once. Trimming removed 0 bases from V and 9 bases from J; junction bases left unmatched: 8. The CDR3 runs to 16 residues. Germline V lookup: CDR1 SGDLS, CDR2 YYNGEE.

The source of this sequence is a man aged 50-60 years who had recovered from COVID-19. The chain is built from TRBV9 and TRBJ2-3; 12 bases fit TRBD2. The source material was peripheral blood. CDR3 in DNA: TGTGCCAGCAGCGTAGCCCCGACTAGCGGGGGTAAAACGCAGTATTTT. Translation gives CASSVAPTSGGKTQYF.